Presented here are 25 T cell receptor beta chains from one specimen sequenced in a study of control samples from healthy donors and cancer patients. Here immunoSEQ multiplex PCR was the method, and the copy in TCRdb shows in-frame clones only, minus some. The sample yields 100,000 or so clones, roughly 86% seen once. Material for sequencing was blood. The receptors shown here come from a woman in her forties or fifties in good health.

This clone was seen a few times. The rearrangement joins TRBV6-1 to TRBJ2-5, with TRBD2 as a possible D gene (6 bases). Germline values: CDR1 MNHNS, CDR2 SASEGT. Deletions cut 1 base from V and 2 bases from J, with 11 bases between. This CDR3 is 15 amino acids long. The CDR3 nucleotides are TGTGCCAGCAGTGAAGGTGGGGGGAGTCAAGAGACCCAGTACTTC. It yields the protein CASSEGGGSQETQYF.

This clone is a singleton in its sample. The rearrangement uses TRBV9 and TRBJ2-3; 9 positions agree with TRBD2. With V trimmed by 1 base and J by 0 bases, 15 bases remained unmatched. CDR1 and CDR2 (germline): SGDLS, YYNGEE. This CDR3 region has 20 residues. CDR3 residues: CASSVTPWSGGPASTDTQYF. The CDR3 bases are TGTGCCAGCAGCGTAACCCCCTGGAGCGGGGGGCCCGCTAGCACAGATACGCAGTATTTT.

This clone was counted once. CDR3 residues: CASSIQTQGNQPQHF. As DNA, the CDR3 is TGTGCCAGTAGTATACAGACACAGGGGAATCAGCCCCAGCATTTT. The V gene is TRBV19, the J gene TRBJ1-5; 7 bases line up with TRBD1. The germline gives CDR1 LNHDA, CDR2 SQIVND (reference sequence). Germline trimming cut 2 bases from V and 4 bases from J; bases unmatched to any gene: 5. The CDR3 extends over 15 amino acids.

This chain links TRBV13 with TRBJ1-1; maybe TRBD1 (5 bases). The V and J ends lost 5 bases and 1 base respectively, with 20 bases between them. Germline V gene lookup returns CDR1 PRHDT and CDR2 FYEKMQ (reference sequence). The CDR3 has 17 residues. CDR3 coding DNA: TGTGCCAGCAGCCGTCTTATTGGGGCCAGGACGAACACTGAAGCTTTCTTT. Protein product: CASSRLIGARTNTEAFF.

The chain is built from TRBV7-9 and TRBJ1-3; 8 bases map to TRBD1. Trimming at V came to 2 bases and at J to 2 bases, leaving 5 bases not matched to a gene. Germline CDR1 is SEHNR and CDR2 is FQNEAQ (reference sequence). The CDR3 is 16 amino acids. The CDR3 bases are TGTGCCAGCAGCTTACGCCTGGGACAGGCTGGAAACACCATATATTTT. Amino acid sequence: CASSLRLGQAGNTIYF.

The chain couples TRBV25-1 to TRBJ2-1; 7 bases fit TRBD2. CDR1 is MGHDK and CDR2 is SYGVNS in the germline V gene. This CDR3 comprises 17 residues. J was trimmed by 5 bases and V by 2 bases; bases with no gene match: 12. CDR3 sequence: CASSEHGGGSGDNEQFF. The CDR3 DNA reads TGTGCCAGCAGTGAACATGGCGGCGGGAGTGGGGACAATGAGCAGTTCTTC.

The chain is built from TRBV4-3 and TRBJ1-3; D uncertain. The CDR3 runs to 17 residues. Germline loops: CDR1 LGHNA, CDR2 YSLEER. V lost 0 bases and J lost 0, with 12 bases in between. This chain's CDR3 is CASSQEPAFSSGNTIYF. The CDR3 DNA is TGCGCCAGCAGCCAAGAGCCAGCCTTCTCCTCTGGAAACACCATATATTTT.

The chain links TRBV4-1 to TRBJ2-1; D perhaps matches TRBD1 (6 bases). Germline V lookup: CDR1 MGHRA, CDR2 YSYEKL. Trimming stripped 1 base from V and 9 bases from J, with 22 bases between. The CDR3 length is 17 residues. The CDR3 DNA sequence: TGCGCCAGCAGCCAAGTGGGGGCAAGCGGCAAGCTACGTGAGCAGTTCTTC. It yields the protein CASSQVGASGKLREQFF.

This clone was counted a few times. The chain couples TRBV19 to TRBJ2-1; D not certain. The germline V gene has CDR1 LNHDA and CDR2 SQIVND (reference sequence). The CDR3 extends over 15 amino acids. V gave up 6 bases and J gave up 8 bases, with 20 bases separating them. CDR3 in DNA: TGTGCCAGTAGACCGGGCTTCTCCAGGATCGATGAGCAGTTCTTC. Protein product: CASRPGFSRIDEQFF.

This clone has more than one count but fewer than ten. CDR3 loop: CASSSGLWGSNQPQHF. For the CDR3, the DNA is TGTGCCAGCAGCTCGGGGCTTTGGGGGTCCAATCAGCCCCAGCATTTT. The genes are TRBV5-6 and TRBJ1-5; D might be TRBD1 (5 bases). The CDR3 has 16 residues. Germline CDR1 is SGHDT and CDR2 is YYEEEE. With 3 bases removed from V and 3 bases from J, the gap between germline ends came to 16 bases.

V usage is TRBV4-1 and J usage is TRBJ2-1; 15 nucleotides agree with TRBD2. The CDR3 is 17 amino acids. V trimming: 0 bases; J trimming: 9 bases; junction bases outside the gene matches: 6. Germline CDR1 MGHRA, CDR2 YSYEKL. Written as DNA, the CDR3 is TGCGCCAGCAGCCAAGATTCGGGACTAGCGGGAGGAGGTGAGCAGTTCTTC. Protein sequence: CASSQDSGLAGGGEQFF.

The chain recombines TRBV7-9 with TRBJ2-2; D might be TRBD1 or TRBD2, each matching 5 bases. V lost 4 bases to trimming and J lost 1 base, with 7 bases between them. This CDR3 contains 14 residues. The V gene's germline CDR1 is SEHNR and CDR2 FQNEAQ (reference sequence). The CDR3 spells CASSWDGNTGELFF. The CDR3 DNA is TGTGCCAGCAGCTGGGACGGGAACACCGGGGAGCTGTTTTTT.

The J gene is TRBJ1-1, the V gene TRBV4-2, with D possibly TRBD1 on 5 matching bases. Germline CDR1 and CDR2: LGHNA and YNFKEQ. This CDR3 spans 18 amino acids. V lost 0 bases and J 4 bases, leaving 21 bases between the germline ends. CDR3 sequence: CASSQDSRRTGTGTEAFF. DNA for the CDR3: TGTGCCAGCAGCCAAGATTCTCGTAGGACGGGGACCGGCACTGAAGCTTTCTTT.

The chain uses TRBV10-3 and TRBJ2-7; D is possibly TRBD1 (6 bases). Per the germline V gene, CDR1 is ENHRY and CDR2 is SYGVKD. The CDR3 consists of 13 residues. Trimming removed 7 bases at V and 2 bases at J, with 12 bases between. CDR3 residues: CAITTDSTYEQYF. The CDR3 nucleotides read TGTGCCATCACCACGGACAGTACCTACGAGCAGTACTTC.

The rearrangement uses TRBV13 and TRBJ2-7; D is tentatively TRBD1 or TRBD2 (5 bases each). With 2 bases removed from V and 6 bases from J, the gap between germline ends came to 20 bases. CDR1 is PRHDT and CDR2 is FYEKMQ in the germline V gene (reference sequence). This CDR3 has 16 residues. The DNA of the CDR3 is TGTGCCAGCAGCTTAAGGGGAGACTCCCATCTAGCCGAGCAGTACTTC. Its translation is CASSLRGDSHLAEQYF.

The chain joins TRBV7-2 to TRBJ2-3, with D possibly being TRBD1 (5 bases). The germline V gene has CDR1 SGHTA and CDR2 FQGNSA. Trimming took 5 bases from V and 4 from J, leaving 13 bases between them. CDR3 size: 14 residues. The CDR3 DNA reads as TGTGCCAGCAGCCCGCAGGGTATAGCAGATACGCAGTATTTT. It codes for CASSPQGIADTQYF.

The V call is TRBV5-4, the J call TRBJ2-1, with a tentative D call TRBD2 (5 bases). The CDR3 runs to 14 residues. Between the trimmed V and J ends, which lost 0 bases and 5 bases, there was a span of 9 bases. Germline loops: CDR1 SGHNT, CDR2 YYREEE (reference sequence). CDR3 in DNA: TGTGCCAGCAGCTTGGGGCTAGCCGACAATGAGCAGTTCTTC. As protein: CASSLGLADNEQFF.

V and J are TRBV27 and TRBJ2-1; D is unresolved. The CDR3 sequence is 15 residues long. The V gene lost 6 bases and the J gene lost 0 bases, with 12 bases spanning the gap. Looked up from germline, CDR1 is MNHEY and CDR2 is SMNVEV (reference sequence). CDR3 in DNA: TGTGCCAGCAGGGTAGGGCAGAGCTCCTACAATGAGCAGTTCTTC. This sequence encodes CASRVGQSSYNEQFF.

The chain is built from TRBV11-1 and TRBJ1-2, with 7 bases lining up with TRBD1. J was trimmed by 1 base and V by 5 bases; bases with no gene match: 1. CDR3 length: 13 residues. The germline CDR1 and CDR2 sequences are SGHAT and FQDESV (reference sequence). This chain's CDR3 is CASSRQGNYGYTF. CDR3 DNA sequence: TGTGCCAGCAGCCGACAGGGTAACTATGGCTACACCTTC.

This chain uses TRBV18 with TRBJ1-5, with a possible D match to TRBD1 (5 bases). This CDR3 contains 13 residues. From germline, CDR1 is KGHSH and CDR2 LQKENI. Trimming stripped 4 bases from V and 3 bases from J, with 7 bases between. CDR3 sequence: CASSQGTNQPQHF. The CDR3 DNA is TGTGCCAGCTCACAGGGGACCAATCAGCCCCAGCATTTT.

The chain uses TRBV3-1 (or the pseudogene TRBV3-2) and TRBJ1-1; 9 nucleotides agree with TRBD1. This CDR3 comprises 17 residues. J gave up 7 bases and V 0 bases, and 12 bases lay outside the gene matches. Germline V lookup: CDR1 LGHDT, CDR2 YNNKEL (reference sequence). The CDR3 spells CASSQDKVGQGIGEAFF. Here the CDR3 DNA reads TGTGCCAGCAGCCAAGATAAAGTGGGACAGGGCATCGGTGAAGCTTTCTTT.

The J gene is TRBJ1-6, the V gene TRBV14, with TRBD1 identical over 7 bases. This CDR3 is 15 amino acids long. CDR1 and CDR2 (germline): SGHDN, FVKESK. V lost 5 bases, J lost 14 bases, and 15 bases stayed unmatched. The CDR3, as DNA: TGTGCCAGCAGCATCGGGACAGTAGGGCATTCGGCCCTCCACTTT. Amino acid sequence: CASSIGTVGHSALHF.

The J gene is TRBJ2-3, the V gene TRBV11-3; D uncertain. Germline CDR1 SGHNT, CDR2 YENEEA. V lost 4 bases and J lost 5, with 7 bases in between. This CDR3 spans 12 amino acids. This chain's CDR3 is CASSSDRDTQYF. The CDR3 nucleotides are TGTGCCAGCAGCTCCGACCGAGATACGCAGTATTTT.

This clone was counted once. The chain combines TRBV2 with TRBJ2-5, with D possibly called TRBD1 or TRBD2 (5 bases each). The CDR3 has 17 residues. Germline CDR1 is SNHLY and CDR2 is FYNNEI. Trimming removed 0 bases at V and 4 bases at J, with 18 bases between. For the CDR3, the DNA is TGTGCCAGCAGTGAAGCGTACAGGCGGGTCTTGCCAGAGACCCAGTACTTC. It codes for CASSEAYRRVLPETQYF.

V gene TRBV6-5 combines with J gene TRBJ1-4; a weak D match, TRBD1 (6 bases). The ends were cut back, 6 bases at V and 5 bases at J, with 10 bases in the middle. The CDR3 runs to 13 residues. The germline V gene has CDR1 MNHEY and CDR2 SVGAGI. The CDR3 sequence is CASSVTGNEKLFF. CDR3 DNA: TGTGCCAGCAGCGTAACAGGGAATGAAAAACTGTTTTTT.